This T cell receptor (beta chain) was sequenced for a study of immune evolution from preneoplasia to lung adenocarcinoma. Points on this clone: The target antigen is unknown.

CDR3 length equals 14 residues. The V gene end was trimmed by 4 bases and the J gene end by 2 bases; junction bases not matched to a gene: 5. CDR1 is SEHNR and CDR2 is FQNEAQ in the germline V gene (reference sequence). The table came from immunoSEQ multiplex PCR; TCRdb's copy has only in-frame clones and leaves some out. The repertoire has about 6,300 clones, under 85% of them found once; the top ten carry around 9.5%. Patients had resection in Japan or China between the mid-2010s and the late 2010s. Study results and caveats: Later-stage lesions appeared to have more T cells, more diversity, less clonality.

The chain uses TRBV7-9 and TRBJ2-7; 7 bases agree with TRBD1. The clonotype was recovered from a donor older than 65 with lung adenocarcinoma. Material: FFPE adjacent normal lung tissue. The CDR3 DNA reads as TGTGCCAGCAGCTCTTGGGACAGAACCTACGAGCAGTACTTC. This gives the protein CASSSWDRTYEQYF.